One sample yielded the 2 T cell receptor beta chains listed below, sequenced in a study of cytomegalovirus exposure and HLA in healthy donors. The PCR contained 60 Vbeta and 13 Jbeta primers. TCRdb's copy holds only in-frame clones and misses some; the assay was immunoSEQ multiplex PCR. The repertoire holds 210,000 or so clones, with just under 85% as singletons. Sequencing was performed on PBMCs. These receptors were collected from a woman between 35 and 50 years old in good health and CMV-seronegative.

The chain uses TRBV9 and TRBJ1-2; 9 bases align to TRBD1. The J segment lost 8 bases and the V segment lost 0 bases, leaving 11 bases of the junction unmatched. Germline CDR1 is SGDLS and CDR2 is YYNGEE. This CDR3 is built from 16 residues. CDR3 DNA: TGTGCCAGCAGCGTAGAGACGTGGGACAGGGCGAGCGGCTACACCTTC. This translates into CASSVETWDRASGYTF.

This chain uses TRBV5-1 with TRBJ1-1, with a weak D call TRBD1 (6 bases). The CDR3 loop spans 14 amino acids. Germline values: CDR1 SGHRS, CDR2 YFSETQ. Deletions cut 4 bases from V and 1 base from J, with 11 bases between. CDR3 protein: CASSPRGANTEAFF. The CDR3 DNA follows: TGCGCCAGCAGCCCCCGGGGGGCGAACACTGAAGCTTTCTTT.